This T cell receptor beta chain derives from a study of cytomegalovirus exposure and HLA in healthy donors. Participants comprised healthy donors of bone marrow. A multiplex PCR was run with 60 Vbeta primers and 13 Jbeta primers. Only in-frame clones appear in the TCRdb table, and some are missing; sequencing was by immunoSEQ multiplex PCR. This sample has about 190,000 clones, with over 80% found just once. The CDR3 is 14 amino acids. Germline lookup yields CDR1 SEHNR and CDR2 FQNEAQ (reference sequence). Losses at the gene ends were 3 bases for V and 8 bases for J; bases not matched to a gene: 7. Whole-study findings and limits: A later analysis linked a missense DCLRE1C variant to TCR beta V- and J-gene trimming. Likely technical artifact: a cluster of highly shared sequence variants.

On this clone itself: What it binds is unknown.

V and J are TRBV7-9 and TRBJ2-3; 8 bases align to TRBD1. The specimen was PBMCs. The receptor was derived from a man aged 25 to 40 in good health and CMV-seronegative. This CDR3 is CASSLTGEWGTQYF. The CDR3 region has the DNA TGTGCCAGCAGCTTGACAGGGGAATGGGGTACGCAGTATTTT.